At least ten counts were recorded for the clone carrying this T cell receptor beta chain. Its specificity is unknown. The CDR3 extends over 15 amino acids. CDR1 is SGHRS, CDR2 YFSETQ, per germline. V lost 5 bases and J lost 3, with 16 bases in between. This sample was included in a study of neurological immune-mediated disorders. Study-level points and caveats: CDR3 amino acid sequences of expanded clones were not shared across subjects, a result suggesting private repertoires in all groups.

The cDNA came from 5'RACE, which used 10-nucleotide random UMIs. Every sequencing run gave over 170 million TCR-beta sequences, taken from 15-18 subjects. TCRdb redid the calling of the 5' RACE reads with MiXCR, one entry per CDR3 protein. The table shows 40,000 to 55,000 distinct CDR3 sequences, with 9% to 12% occurring only once. The clonotype originates from a woman between 40 and 50 years old with HTLV-1-associated myelopathy (HAM/TSP). Material for sequencing was PBMCs. This chain uses TRBV5-1 with TRBJ2-3; possible D gene TRBD2, 6 bases. CDR3 amino acids: CASSIGTYETDTQYF. CDR3 DNA: TGCGCCAGCAGTATCGGGACTTATGAGACAGATACGCAGTATTTT.